The rows below give T cell receptor beta chains drawn from one sample of a study of cytomegalovirus exposure and HLA in healthy donors. TCRdb's table, derived via immunoSEQ multiplex PCR, lists solely in-frame clones and lacks some. This sample has approximately 180,000 clones, with about 81% found just once. The source material was PBMCs. Receptors were obtained from a man in his late teens or twenties in good health and CMV-seronegative. Both conserved end residues are part of each CDR3. Each record gives: clone size, V gene, D gene, J gene, CDR3 DNA, CDR3 protein. The D gene is left open where the match is weak. Expanded clones get a size class; other rows say once, few or many, or leave the size out.

clone size: few
V gene: TRBV4-3
D gene: TRBD1
J gene: TRBJ1-1
CDR3 DNA: TGCGCCAGCAGCCAACGGGACAGGGAGAACACTGAAGCTTTCTTT
CDR3 protein: CASSQRDRENTEAFF

clone size: .
V gene: TRBV5-1
D gene: TRBD2
J gene: TRBJ2-1
CDR3 DNA: TGCGCCAGCAGCCAACTTAGCGGGAGCTCCTACAATGAGCAGTTCTTC
CDR3 protein: CASSQLSGSSYNEQFF

clone size: .
V gene: TRBV5-1
D gene: TRBD2
J gene: TRBJ2-2
CDR3 DNA: TGCGCCAGCAGTATATTCATACTAGCGGGGAACACCGGGGAGCTGTTTTTT
CDR3 protein: CASSIFILAGNTGELFF

clone size: .
V gene: TRBV5-4
D gene: TRBD2
J gene: TRBJ2-7
CDR3 DNA: TGTGCCAGCAGTCTGGACGGACTAGCGAAAAGGAGAAACGAGCAGTACTTC
CDR3 protein: CASSLDGLAKRRNEQYF

clone size: .
V gene: TRBV7-2
D gene: .
J gene: TRBJ1-2
CDR3 DNA: TGTGCCAGCAAACAGGCCCCAGAGAGTAACTATGGCTACACCTTC
CDR3 protein: CASKQAPESNYGYTF

clone size: .
V gene: TRBV6-5
D gene: .
J gene: TRBJ1-2
CDR3 DNA: TGTGCCAGCAGTTACTCTTTACAGGGAATGAATGGCTACACCTTC
CDR3 protein: CASSYSLQGMNGYTF

clone size: .
V gene: TRBV7-9
D gene: .
J gene: TRBJ1-1
CDR3 DNA: TGTGCCAGCAGCCCGAAAGGGGGTGCAGGGATTAACACTGAAGCTTTCTTT
CDR3 protein: CASSPKGGAGINTEAFF

clone size: .
V gene: TRBV14
D gene: .
J gene: TRBJ1-2
CDR3 DNA: TGTGCCAGCAGCCAAGCCGGGACACGAATTAACTATGGCTACACCTTC
CDR3 protein: CASSQAGTRINYGYTF

clone size: .
V gene: TRBV7-9
D gene: .
J gene: TRBJ1-3
CDR3 DNA: TGTGCCAGCAGCTTGGGGAGGCCGGGAAACACCATATATTTT
CDR3 protein: CASSLGRPGNTIYF

clone size: .
V gene: TRBV10-3
D gene: .
J gene: TRBJ1-2
CDR3 DNA: TGTGCCATCAGTGAGTCAACGGTATATGGCTACACCTTC
CDR3 protein: CAISESTVYGYTF

clone size: once
V gene: TRBV18
D gene: TRBD1
J gene: TRBJ1-1
CDR3 DNA: TGTGTCAGCTCACCGACAGGGGGCACTGAAGCTTTCTTT
CDR3 protein: CVSSPTGGTEAFF

clone size: .
V gene: TRBV4-3
D gene: .
J gene: TRBJ2-2
CDR3 DNA: TGCGCCAGCAGCCAAGCCTCGGGGGGCCCCGGGGAGCTGTTTTTT
CDR3 protein: CASSQASGGPGELFF

clone size: .
V gene: TRBV5-1
D gene: TRBD2
J gene: TRBJ2-5
CDR3 DNA: TGCGCCAGCAGCATGATGACTAGCGGGGGGGGAGAGACCCAGTACTTC
CDR3 protein: CASSMMTSGGGETQYF

clone size: .
V gene: TRBV4-3
D gene: .
J gene: TRBJ1-1
CDR3 DNA: TGCGCCAGCAGCCGCCAGGGGAGAGACACTGAAGCTTTCTTT
CDR3 protein: CASSRQGRDTEAFF

clone size: few
V gene: TRBV10-3
D gene: .
J gene: TRBJ2-5
CDR3 DNA: TGTGCCATTAACAAGGGAGGGGGAGAGACCCAGTACTTC
CDR3 protein: CAINKGGGETQYF

clone size: .
V gene: TRBV9
D gene: TRBD1
J gene: TRBJ1-2
CDR3 DNA: TGTGCCAGCAGCTTGACCGGGACAGGGGGTTATGGCTACACCTTC
CDR3 protein: CASSLTGTGGYGYTF

clone size: once
V gene: TRBV15
D gene: .
J gene: TRBJ1-2
CDR3 DNA: TGTGCCACCAGCAGAGAGGACTATATCGGCGGCTACACCTTC
CDR3 protein: CATSREDYIGGYTF

clone size: .
V gene: TRBV11-2
D gene: .
J gene: TRBJ1-6
CDR3 DNA: TGTGCCAGCAGCTTTATACGACTCCCGAGAAATTCACCCCTCCACTTT
CDR3 protein: CASSFIRLPRNSPLHF

clone size: .
V gene: TRBV15
D gene: .
J gene: TRBJ2-2
CDR3 DNA: TGTGCCACCAGCCCGGGAAGGGGCCAGCGGGTGGTCACCGGGGAGCTGTTTTTT
CDR3 protein: CATSPGRGQRVVTGELFF

clone size: .
V gene: TRBV4-3
D gene: .
J gene: TRBJ2-1
CDR3 DNA: TGCGCCAGCAGCCAAGTCGTTGCTGCTCACCTATTCTTC
CDR3 protein: CASSQVVAAHLFF

clone size: .
V gene: TRBV7-8
D gene: .
J gene: TRBJ1-2
CDR3 DNA: TGTGCCAGCAGCTTAAGTCGACAGTCCAACTATGGCTACACCTTC
CDR3 protein: CASSLSRQSNYGYTF

clone size: .
V gene: TRBV5-4
D gene: .
J gene: TRBJ2-5
CDR3 DNA: TGTGCCAGCAGCTTGGACAGGGAATGGAAGACCCAGTACTTC
CDR3 protein: CASSLDREWKTQYF

clone size: .
V gene: TRBV7-8
D gene: .
J gene: TRBJ1-2
CDR3 DNA: TGTGCCAGCAGCTTAGTGAGGGACTATGGCTACACCTTC
CDR3 protein: CASSLVRDYGYTF

clone size: .
V gene: TRBV7-2
D gene: TRBD2
J gene: TRBJ2-2
CDR3 DNA: TGTGCCAGCAGCTCAGGGACTATCTACACCGGGGAGCTGTTTTTT
CDR3 protein: CASSSGTIYTGELFF

clone size: .
V gene: TRBV10-3
D gene: TRBD1
J gene: TRBJ2-2
CDR3 DNA: TGTGCCATCAGGGAGACAGGGGTTGGGACCGGGGAGCTGTTTTTT
CDR3 protein: CAIRETGVGTGELFF

clone size: .
V gene: TRBV4-1
D gene: .
J gene: TRBJ2-7
CDR3 DNA: TGCGCCAGCAGCCAGGGAGACGGAGGGGGGGGTTCGTACGAGCAGTACTTC
CDR3 protein: CASSQGDGGGGSYEQYF

clone size: few
V gene: TRBV19
D gene: TRBD1
J gene: TRBJ1-1
CDR3 DNA: TGTGCCAGTACCAAAGAGGGACAGAGAACTGAAGCTTTCTTT
CDR3 protein: CASTKEGQRTEAFF

clone size: .
V gene: TRBV7-3
D gene: TRBD2
J gene: TRBJ2-5
CDR3 DNA: TGTGCCAGCAGCTCCCGGGGGGAGCGGAAAGAGACCCAGTACTTC
CDR3 protein: CASSSRGERKETQYF

clone size: .
V gene: TRBV10-1
D gene: TRBD2
J gene: TRBJ2-3
CDR3 DNA: TGCGCCAGCAGTGCACCGGGACTAGCGGGGAGCACAGATACGCAGTATTTT
CDR3 protein: CASSAPGLAGSTDTQYF

clone size: .
V gene: TRBV2
D gene: .
J gene: TRBJ1-5
CDR3 DNA: TGTGCCAGCAGACCCAGACAGGGCAATCAGCCCCAGCATTTT
CDR3 protein: CASRPRQGNQPQHF

clone size: .
V gene: TRBV5-1
D gene: .
J gene: TRBJ1-2
CDR3 DNA: TGCGCCAGCAGCTTGGGACAGCTAGGAAGCAGCTACACCTTC
CDR3 protein: CASSLGQLGSSYTF

clone size: .
V gene: TRBV5-1
D gene: .
J gene: TRBJ1-5
CDR3 DNA: TGCGCCAGCAGCTTCACGGGAGCGGGTCAGCCCCAGCATTTT
CDR3 protein: CASSFTGAGQPQHF

clone size: once
V gene: TRBV28
D gene: TRBD2
J gene: TRBJ2-5
CDR3 DNA: TGTGCCAGCAGCTTGGGTCAAGCGGGAGGAACCCAGTACTTC
CDR3 protein: CASSLGQAGGTQYF

clone size: .
V gene: TRBV29-1
D gene: .
J gene: TRBJ2-3
CDR3 DNA: TGCAGCGTTGCAAGAGGGGGGGCAGATACGCAGTATTTT
CDR3 protein: CSVARGGADTQYF

clone size: .
V gene: TRBV7-2
D gene: TRBD1
J gene: TRBJ2-7
CDR3 DNA: TGTGCCAGCAGCGGGAACAGGGGTGGAGGCTACGAGCAGTACTTC
CDR3 protein: CASSGNRGGGYEQYF

clone size: .
V gene: TRBV19
D gene: .
J gene: TRBJ1-3
CDR3 DNA: TGTGCCACCCGGAGTGATCCCAACACCATATATTTT
CDR3 protein: CATRSDPNTIYF

clone size: .
V gene: TRBV28
D gene: TRBD1
J gene: TRBJ1-4
CDR3 DNA: TGTGCCAGCAGTTTTTGGATGGACAGGCGGAATGAAAAACTGTTTTTT
CDR3 protein: CASSFWMDRRNEKLFF

clone size: .
V gene: TRBV7-7
D gene: TRBD2
J gene: TRBJ2-2
CDR3 DNA: TGTGCTAGCAGCCCGGGACTAGCGGGGGGGAACACCGGGGAGCTGTTTTTT
CDR3 protein: CASSPGLAGGNTGELFF

clone size: .
V gene: TRBV9
D gene: .
J gene: TRBJ2-1
CDR3 DNA: TGTGCCAGCAGCGTAGATGAGCGGAGCTCCTACAATGAGCAGTTCTTC
CDR3 protein: CASSVDERSSYNEQFF

clone size: once
V gene: TRBV4-1
D gene: .
J gene: TRBJ1-2
CDR3 DNA: TGCGCCAGCAGCCCCAAGGAACAGACTAACTATGGCTACACCTTC
CDR3 protein: CASSPKEQTNYGYTF

clone size: .
V gene: TRBV5-1
D gene: .
J gene: TRBJ1-2
CDR3 DNA: TGCGCCAGCAGCTTTTCCAGGAACACTAACTATGGCTACACCTTC
CDR3 protein: CASSFSRNTNYGYTF

clone size: .
V gene: TRBV5-1
D gene: TRBD2
J gene: TRBJ2-7
CDR3 DNA: TGCGCCAGCAGCCCGTCTAGCGGGGGACCCGCCGGCTACGAGCAGTACTTC
CDR3 protein: CASSPSSGGPAGYEQYF

clone size: .
V gene: TRBV2
D gene: TRBD2
J gene: TRBJ2-2
CDR3 DNA: TGTGCCAGCAGGCCGGGACTAGCCAACCGGGAGCTGTTTTTT
CDR3 protein: CASRPGLANRELFF

clone size: .
V gene: TRBV5-8
D gene: .
J gene: TRBJ2-2
CDR3 DNA: TGTGCCAGCAGCCCCCTCCCCGGGGAGCTGTTTTTT
CDR3 protein: CASSPLPGELFF

clone size: once
V gene: TRBV19
D gene: TRBD1
J gene: TRBJ2-3
CDR3 DNA: TGTGCCAGCCGCCGGGACAGAAGCACAGATACGCAGTATTTT
CDR3 protein: CASRRDRSTDTQYF

clone size: .
V gene: TRBV5-4
D gene: TRBD1
J gene: TRBJ1-1
CDR3 DNA: TGTGCCAGCAGTTCTCAGGGGGGCACTGAAGCTTTCTTT
CDR3 protein: CASSSQGGTEAFF

clone size: .
V gene: TRBV27
D gene: TRBD2
J gene: TRBJ2-1
CDR3 DNA: TGTGCCAGCAGTCCTCCGGGACTAGCAGTTAACAATGAGCAGTTCTTC
CDR3 protein: CASSPPGLAVNNEQFF

clone size: .
V gene: TRBV11-2
D gene: .
J gene: TRBJ2-1
CDR3 DNA: TGTGCCAGCAGCCTACAGGGTATGGGGCAGTTCTTC
CDR3 protein: CASSLQGMGQFF

clone size: once
V gene: TRBV6-6
D gene: TRBD1
J gene: TRBJ1-1
CDR3 DNA: TGTGCCAGCAGTTACTCAGGGACAGGGAACACTGAAGCTTTCTTT
CDR3 protein: CASSYSGTGNTEAFF

clone size: .
V gene: TRBV19
D gene: TRBD1
J gene: TRBJ2-7
CDR3 DNA: TGTGCCAGTAGTGTAACCGGCCGACAGGGGCAGCAGTACTTC
CDR3 protein: CASSVTGRQGQQYF

clone size: .
V gene: TRBV27
D gene: TRBD2
J gene: TRBJ2-3
CDR3 DNA: TGTGCCAGCAGCAGACTAGCGATTAGCACAGATACGCAGTATTTT
CDR3 protein: CASSRLAISTDTQYF

clone size: .
V gene: TRBV7-3
D gene: TRBD2
J gene: TRBJ2-1
CDR3 DNA: TGTGCCAGCAGCTTAGGGGGGCGGGAGGGCCAGGGGTCCTACAATGAGCAGTTCTTC
CDR3 protein: CASSLGGREGQGSYNEQFF

clone size: .
V gene: TRBV6-6
D gene: TRBD1
J gene: TRBJ1-2
CDR3 DNA: TGTGCCAGCAGTTACCCCGGGACAGGGTATGGCTACACCTTC
CDR3 protein: CASSYPGTGYGYTF

clone size: .
V gene: TRBV9
D gene: TRBD1
J gene: TRBJ2-7
CDR3 DNA: TGTGCCAGCAGCGCCGGATTGGGCAGGGGGCCTTTAGGGCAGTACTTC
CDR3 protein: CASSAGLGRGPLGQYF

clone size: .
V gene: TRBV2
D gene: .
J gene: TRBJ2-7
CDR3 DNA: TGTGCCAGCAGTGAAGTTCAGTCCACCTCCTACGAGCAGTACTTC
CDR3 protein: CASSEVQSTSYEQYF

clone size: .
V gene: TRBV5-5
D gene: .
J gene: TRBJ1-2
CDR3 DNA: TGTGCCAGCAGCTTGGGAGTGGGACACGGAGGCTACACCTTC
CDR3 protein: CASSLGVGHGGYTF

clone size: .
V gene: TRBV29-1
D gene: TRBD1
J gene: TRBJ2-5
CDR3 DNA: TGCAGCGTTGAACCTACAGGGGGAGGGACCCAGTACTTC
CDR3 protein: CSVEPTGGGTQYF